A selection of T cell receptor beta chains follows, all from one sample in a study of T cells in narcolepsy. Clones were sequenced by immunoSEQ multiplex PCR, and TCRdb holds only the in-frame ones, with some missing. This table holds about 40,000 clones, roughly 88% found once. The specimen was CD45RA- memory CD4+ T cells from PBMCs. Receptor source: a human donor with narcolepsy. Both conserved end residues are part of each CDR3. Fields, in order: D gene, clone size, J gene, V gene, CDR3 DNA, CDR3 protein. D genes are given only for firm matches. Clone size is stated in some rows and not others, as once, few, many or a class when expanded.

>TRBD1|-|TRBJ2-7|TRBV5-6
TGTGCCAGCAGCTTGGGGGACAGTCCAACCTACGAGCAGTACTTC
CASSLGDSPTYEQYF
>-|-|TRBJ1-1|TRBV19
TGTGCCAGTCACGGGAACACTGAAGCTTTCTTT
CASHGNTEAFF
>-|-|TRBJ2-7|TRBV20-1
TGCAGTGCCAGGGACCAAAGGGAGCAGTACTTC
CSARDQREQYF
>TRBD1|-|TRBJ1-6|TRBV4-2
TGTGCCAGCAGCCAAGATCACAGGGGTTCTTCACCCCTCCACTTT
CASSQDHRGSSPLHF
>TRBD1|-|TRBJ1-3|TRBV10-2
TGCGCCAGCAGGAAGACAGGGTTGGGAAACACCATATATTTT
CASRKTGLGNTIYF
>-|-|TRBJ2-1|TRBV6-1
TGTGCCAGCAGTTATGTCCAAGGCAGTGAGCAGTTCTTC
CASSYVQGSEQFF
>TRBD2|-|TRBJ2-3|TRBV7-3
TGTGCCACAAAGACTAGCGGGGGGGCAGATACGCAGTATTTT
CATKTSGGADTQYF
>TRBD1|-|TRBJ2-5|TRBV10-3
TGTGCCATCAAACGGGACAGGGAGGGAGAGACCCAGTACTTC
CAIKRDREGETQYF
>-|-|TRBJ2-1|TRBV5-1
TGCGCCAGCGGTTTGGGATCCAGCTCCTACAATGAGCAGTTCTTC
CASGLGSSSYNEQFF
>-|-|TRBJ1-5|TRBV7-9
TGTGCCAGCAGCCCGAGAAGGGGTCAGCCCCAGCATTTT
CASSPRRGQPQHF
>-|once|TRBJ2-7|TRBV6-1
TGTGCCAGCAGTTATCCACAGGGACCCTACGAGCAGTACTTC
CASSYPQGPYEQYF
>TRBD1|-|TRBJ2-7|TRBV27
TGTGCCAGCAGTTTAGGACAGGGAAGGTTCTACGAGCAGTACTTC
CASSLGQGRFYEQYF
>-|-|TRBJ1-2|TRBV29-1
TGCAGCGTTGAAGATCGGAGGCTTGGCTATGGCTACACCTTC
CSVEDRRLGYGYTF
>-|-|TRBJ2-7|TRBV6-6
TGTGCCAGCAGTTATTGGGGGCAGGTGGGTTCGTACGAGCAGTACTTC
CASSYWGQVGSYEQYF
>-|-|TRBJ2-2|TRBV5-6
TGTGCCAGCAGCTTGTATACTCACACCGGGGAGCTGTTTTTT
CASSLYTHTGELFF
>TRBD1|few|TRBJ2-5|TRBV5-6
TGTGCCAGCAGCTTATTAACAGGGGGGCCTCAGACCCAGTACTTC
CASSLLTGGPQTQYF
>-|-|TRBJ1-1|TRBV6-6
TGTGCCAGCAGTATCACAGGTACAAAACCTGAAGCTTTCTTT
CASSITGTKPEAFF
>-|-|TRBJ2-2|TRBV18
TGTGCCAGCTCACCCCTCCCCGCGGACTCCTACACCGGGGAGCTGTTTTTT
CASSPLPADSYTGELFF
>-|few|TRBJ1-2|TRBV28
TGTGCCAGCAGCAGCGTGGGGAGTGATAACTATGGCTACACCTTC
CASSSVGSDNYGYTF
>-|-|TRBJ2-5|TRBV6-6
TGTGCCAGCAGTTACTCTAATCGAGAGACCCAGTACTTC
CASSYSNRETQYF
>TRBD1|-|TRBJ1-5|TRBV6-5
TGTGCCAGCAGTAGACAGGGTGGGGTTCAGCCCCAGCATTTT
CASSRQGGVQPQHF
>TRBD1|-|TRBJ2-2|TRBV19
TGTGCCAGTTTCGGGGACAGGGGGCGAAGGGAGCTGTTTTTT
CASFGDRGRRELFF
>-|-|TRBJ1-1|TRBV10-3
TGTGCCATCAGTCAGACGGGGAACACTGAAGCTTTCTTT
CAISQTGNTEAFF
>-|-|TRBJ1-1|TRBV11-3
TGTGCCAGCAGCTTAACTCGGGGTGAAGCTTTCTTT
CASSLTRGEAFF
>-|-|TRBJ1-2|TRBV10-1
TGCGCCAGCAGCCCCCGGCCAGGCGACGGCTACACCTTC
CASSPRPGDGYTF
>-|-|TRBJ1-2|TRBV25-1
TGTGCCAGCAGTGAAACTGGGGGCGGCTATGGCTACACCTTC
CASSETGGGYGYTF
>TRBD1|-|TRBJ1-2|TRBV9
TGTGCCAGCAGCGTAGCCGCAGGGGGCCATTATGGCTACACCTTC
CASSVAAGGHYGYTF